A single sample is the source of the 26 T cell receptor beta chains below, sequenced in a study of blood T cells in healthy people across ages. Then a second PCR, running roughly 7 to 11 cycles, was carried out with a sample-barcoded 5' primer and a J-beta primer mix. TCRdb re-called the 5' RACE reads with MiXCR, one entry per CDR3 protein. This table has some 780,000 distinct CDR3 sequences, around 50% appearing once. The specimen sequenced was blood. Receptors were obtained from a man aged 35 to 55 in good health.

The V and J genes are TRBV6-4 and TRBJ2-3; 10 bases are shared with TRBD2. Germline V CDR1 and CDR2: MRHNA, SNTAGT. The CDR3 spans 15 residues. J gave up 6 bases and V 3 bases, and 6 bases lay outside the gene matches. Written as DNA, the CDR3 is TGTGCCAGCAGTGAACGGACTAGCGGAGAGGATACGCAGTATTTT. It yields the protein CASSERTSGEDTQYF.

The count of this clonotype is one. No DNA is shown, since the ends of the CDR3 on it are uncertain; the CDR3 is the one TCRdb lists. The chain carries TRBV7-5 and TRBJ2-7; the DNA was not used to check the table's D call, TRBD2. TRBV7-5 is assigned pseudogene status. The CDR3 spans 20 amino acids, including both terminal residues. The CDR3 spells CISVPEARSGRVAKVHIQYF.

J is TRBJ2-5 and V is TRBV5-1, with 11 nucleotides matching TRBD2. Near its end, the DNA agrees better with TRBJ2-7, so the J call may be wrong. The CDR3 runs to 17 residues. Per the germline V gene, CDR1 is SGHRS and CDR2 is YFSETQ. Written as DNA, the CDR3 is TGCGCCAGCAGCCTCAGTACCATAGCGGGAGGGCCGAACGAGCAGTACTTC. This translates into CASSLSTIAGGPNEQYF.

The chain joins TRBV6-1 to TRBJ2-3; TRBD2 is a possible D gene (7 bases). The V end was cut by 8 bases, the J end by 6 bases, with 12 bases between. The length of the CDR3 is 12 residues. CDR1 and CDR2 from the germline V gene are MNHNS and SASEGT. The CDR3 here is CASWEGGDTQYF. As DNA, the CDR3 is TGTGCCAGCTGGGAGGGGGGGGATACGCAGTATTTT.

This clonotype was observed a handful of times. The chain has TRBV28 and TRBJ2-7; possibly TRBD1 for D (5 bases). Trimming took 9 bases from V and 0 from J, leaving 9 bases between them. The length of the CDR3 is 12 residues. Germline assignment: CDR1 MDHEN and CDR2 SYDVKM. CDR3 DNA: TGTGCCAGTAGCAGGGCCTCCTACGAGCAGTACTTC. The encoded protein is CASSRASYEQYF.

This clonotype has just a few counts. The chain recombines TRBV29-1 with TRBJ2-5; D unresolved. This CDR3 has 12 residues. Germline V gives CDR1 SQVTM, CDR2 ANQGSEA. The V gene lost 5 bases and the J gene lost 1 base, with 8 bases spanning the gap. Here the CDR3 DNA reads TGCAGCGTTCGGACCCCCCAAGAGACCCAGTACTTC. This translates into CSVRTPQETQYF. The variable domain in full, completed from reference TRBV29-1 and TRBJ2-5, reads SAVISQKPSRDICQRGTSLTIQCQVDSQVTMMFWYRQQPGQSLTLIATANQGSEATYESGFVIDKFPISRPNLTFSTLTVSNMSPEDSSIYLCSVRTPQETQYFGPGTRLLVL.

V and J are TRBV10-3 and TRBJ2-1, with TRBD1 identical over 7 bases. V shed 2 bases, J shed 5 bases, and the junction held 3 bases outside the gene matches. Germline loops: CDR1 ENHRY, CDR2 SYGVKD. The CDR3 is 14 amino acids. The CDR3 reads CAISEGDRDNEQFF. CDR3 sequence (DNA): TGTGCCATCAGTGAGGGGGACAGAGACAATGAGCAGTTCTTC.

The chain carries TRBV6-1 and TRBJ2-4, with D maybe TRBD2 (5 bases). The germline V gene has CDR1 MNHNS and CDR2 SASEGT. V was pared by 1 base and J by 3 bases, with 13 bases between. The CDR3 is 16 residues long. In nucleotides, the CDR3 is TGTGCCAGCAGTGAAGGGACTTCAAGGGTCAAAAACATTCAGTACTTC. This gives the protein CASSEGTSRVKNIQYF.

This clonotype has just a few counts. The J gene is TRBJ2-5, the V gene TRBV4-2, with no clear D. Trimming shortened V by 1 base and J by 2 bases, and 11 bases separated the two germline ends. The germline CDR1 and CDR2 sequences are LGHNA and YNFKEQ. This CDR3 comprises 15 residues. CDR3 nucleotide sequence: TGTGCCAGCAGCCAAGTATCGGACGGACAAGAGACCCAGTACTTC. Translated, it gives CASSQVSDGQETQYF.

This clonotype is a singleton in its sample. V usage is TRBV18 and J usage is TRBJ2-5; D gene unclear. The J call is uncertain, as TRBJ2-7 better fits the DNA end. Germline lookup yields CDR1 KGHSH and CDR2 LQKENI. The CDR3 is 16 amino acids. The CDR3 DNA reads TGTGCCAGCTCAACAAGACCACTCGCAGCCCCATACGAGCAGTACTTC. This sequence encodes CASSTRPLAAPYEQYF.

V and J are TRBV5-6 and TRBJ2-5; 9 nucleotides match TRBD1. The assigned J gene may be wrong: the sequence end matches TRBJ2-7 better. From germline, CDR1 is SGHDT and CDR2 YYEEEE. This CDR3 contains 14 residues. CDR3 DNA: TGTGCCAGCAGCTCGGACAGGGGACTGGACGAGCAGTACTTC. Translation gives CASSSDRGLDEQYF.

This rearrangement joins TRBV10-3 to TRBJ2-3; D unresolved. V gave up 3 bases and J gave up 8 bases, with 12 bases separating them. Germline V gene data show CDR1 as ENHRY and CDR2 as SYGVKD. The CDR3 covers 13 residues. As DNA, the CDR3 is TGTGCCATCAGTGACACTACCCCTGGTACGCAGTATTTT. This encodes CAISDTTPGTQYF.

This clonotype was found many times. CDR3 amino acids: CASSYRTSGRTSYEQYF. The CDR3 DNA is TGTGCCAGCAGTTACCGGACTAGCGGGAGGACCTCCTACGAGCAGTACTTC. The chain joins TRBV6-5 to TRBJ2-7, with 14 nucleotides matching TRBD2. J gave up 0 bases and V 2 bases, and 3 bases lay outside the gene matches. Germline V gene lookup returns CDR1 MNHEY and CDR2 SVGAGI. There are 17 residues in the CDR3.

The chain couples TRBV18 to TRBJ2-7; D call uncertain. The CDR3 sequence is 14 residues long. CDR1 and CDR2 (germline): KGHSH, LQKENI. Trimming pared 3 bases from V and 0 bases from J, leaving 9 bases between. In DNA, the CDR3 is TGTGCCAGCTCACCTACGGTAAGCTCCTACGAGCAGTACGTC. Translated: CASSPTVSSYEQYV.

The CDR3 loop reads CASSSRTDIYGYTF. The CDR3 DNA reads TGTGCCAGCAGCTCCAGGACAGACATCTATGGCTACACCTTC. The chain links TRBV7-2 to TRBJ1-2, with D possibly TRBD1 on 6 matching bases. This CDR3 has 14 residues. Per the germline V gene, CDR1 is SGHTA and CDR2 is FQGNSA. Trimming shortened V by 4 bases and J by 4 bases, and 13 bases separated the two germline ends.

This clonotype has just a few counts. This sequence joins TRBV7-9 and TRBJ2-7; D is perhaps TRBD1 (5 bases). Trimming pared 6 bases from V and 7 bases from J, leaving 10 bases between. The CDR3 contains 11 residues. The germline V gene encodes CDR1 SEHNR and CDR2 FQNEAQ (reference sequence). This CDR3 is CASRQGNEQYF. The CDR3 DNA is TGTGCCAGCAGGCAGGGAAATGAGCAGTACTTC.

This clonotype has a handful of counts. CDR3 sequence (DNA): TGTGCCAGCAGTTTCGGACAGGCGATTACCTACGAGCAGTACTTC. This codes for CASSFGQAITYEQYF. The J gene is TRBJ2-7, the V gene TRBV7-2; TRBD1 matches at 7 bases. The CDR3 length is 15 residues. V was clipped by 6 bases and J by 2 bases; unmatched bases: 10. Germline values: CDR1 SGHTA, CDR2 FQGNSA. Based on the CDR3 plus reference TRBV7-2 and TRBJ2-7, the full variable domain is GAGVSQSPSNKVTEKGKDVELRCDPISGHTALYWYRQSLGQGLEFLIYFQGNSAPDKSGLPSDRFSAERTGGSVSTLTIQRTQQEDSAVYLCASSFGQAITYEQYFGPGTRLTVT.

The chain carries TRBV24-1 and TRBJ1-2; 8 bases align to TRBD1. The CDR3 has 13 residues. The V gene's germline CDR1 is KGHDR and CDR2 SFDVKD. Trimming removed 5 bases from V and 5 bases from J; junction bases left unmatched: 3. In DNA form, the CDR3 reads TGTGCCACCAGTGCAAACAGGGGGTATGGCTACACCTTC. Translating gives CATSANRGYGYTF.

The chain carries TRBV20-1 and TRBJ2-5, with D uncertain. V was cut by 0 bases and J by 5 bases, with 13 bases left in between. CDR1 is DFQATT, CDR2 SNEGSKA, per germline (reference sequence). There are 14 residues in the CDR3. CDR3 DNA sequence: TGCAGTGCTAGAGATCAGACAATACGCGAGACCCAGTACTTC. Translated, it gives CSARDQTIRETQYF.

Concerning this clonotype itself: Sequence at one end of the junction differs from germline and may be a read error. This rearrangement joins TRBV7-2 to TRBJ2-1, with D tentatively TRBD2 (6 bases). Germline V gene lookup returns CDR1 SGHTA and CDR2 FQGNSA. The CDR3 consists of 15 residues. The CDR3 here is CASNLGAEGYNEQFF. CDR3 coding DNA: TGTGCCAGCAACTTAGGGGCGGAGGGATACAATGAGCAGTTCTTC.

J is TRBJ1-1 and V is TRBV20-1, with D possibly matching TRBD1 (6 bases). In germline, CDR1 is DFQATT, CDR2 SNEGSKA (reference sequence). V lost 2 bases and J lost 2, with 15 bases in between. This CDR3 has 15 amino acids. The CDR3 region has the DNA TGCAGTGCTAGAAGAGTTGGGGGCGCAAACACTGAAGCTTTCTTT. Protein product: CSARRVGGANTEAFF.

This chain connects TRBV6-1 to TRBJ1-2; 7 nucleotides align to TRBD1. The germline V gene encodes CDR1 MNHNS and CDR2 SASEGT. The J segment lost 4 bases and the V segment lost 4 bases, leaving 6 bases of the junction unmatched. The CDR3 is 14 residues long. In DNA form, the CDR3 reads TGTGCCAGCAGTGGGATAAGACAGGGCTATGGCTACACCTTC. Translation: CASSGIRQGYGYTF.

This clonotype has a handful of counts. V gene TRBV20-1 combines with J gene TRBJ1-4; 10 nucleotides align to TRBD1. Germline assignment: CDR1 DFQATT and CDR2 SNEGSKA (reference sequence). J gave up 6 bases and V 6 bases, and 7 bases lay outside the gene matches. The CDR3 consists of 14 residues. DNA of the CDR3: TGCAGTGCCCCACGGACAGGGGGAGATGAAAAACTGTTTTTT. This translates into CSAPRTGGDEKLFF.

This clonotype was seen only once. One junction end does not reproduce the germline sequence, and a read error may be involved. The chain carries TRBV4-2 and TRBJ1-2, with 7 bases identical to TRBD1. CDR3 size: 15 residues. Germline V CDR1 and CDR2: LGHNA, YNFKEQ. This chain's CDR3 is CASSEEGTALYGYTF. CDR3 coding DNA: TGTGCCAGCAGCGAAGAGGGGACAGCCCTCTATGGCTACACCTTC.

This clonotype was seen more than once but under ten times. The V and J genes are TRBV18 and TRBJ2-4; 11 bases align to TRBD1. The J call is uncertain, as TRBJ2-7 better fits the DNA end. The CDR3 spans 16 residues. Germline V gives CDR1 KGHSH, CDR2 LQKENI. DNA of the CDR3: TGTGCCAGCTCACCACACGGCGGGACAGGGGGTTACGAGCAGTACTTC. This sequence encodes CASSPHGGTGGYEQYF.

This chain connects TRBV3-1 to TRBJ2-1, with TRBD2 identical over 8 bases. The CDR3 is 16 amino acids. With 3 bases clipped from V and 1 base from J, the junction kept 5 bases outside the gene matches. Germline values: CDR1 LGHDT, CDR2 YNNKEL (reference sequence). CDR3 in DNA: TGTGCCAGCAGCCATGAAGAGCGGGAGTCCTACAATGAGCAGTTCTTC. Protein: CASSHEERESYNEQFF.